This T cell receptor (beta chain) was found in a study of cytomegalovirus exposure and HLA in healthy donors. Looking at the study overall: Unique TCRs from HLA-typed donors, 65 million to 85 million of them, were held in an early data release.

Study-wide results and caveats: It was 164 TCR beta chains that were listed as cytomegalovirus-associated. In a later analysis, TCR beta V- and J-gene trimming was associated with a missense DCLRE1C variant.

13 Jbeta primers and 60 Vbeta primers were used for the PCR. In the original processing: In a later analysis, of 70 million to 85 million unique beta chains, about 12 million appeared in at least two donors. Profiling relied on immunoSEQ multiplex PCR, and the TCRdb table lists in-frame clones only, not all of them. V and J calls and clone size are those listed in that table; D and trimming were worked out from the DNA. The sample lists about 160,000 clones, 60% to 80% occurring once. Germline values: CDR1 SGHDN, CDR2 FVKESK. CDR3 length: 12 residues. V was trimmed by 0 bases and J by 12 bases, leaving 12 bases between them. Note on this clone: Antigen unknown.

The TCR was taken from a man in his sixties in good health and CMV-seronegative. This rearrangement joins TRBV14 to TRBJ2-7, with D uncertain. The sequenced material came from PBMCs. The CDR3 region is CASSQDLYSWYF. The CDR3, as DNA: TGTGCCAGCAGCCAAGACCTCTATTCCTGGTACTTC. Full variable domain (outside the CDR3, taken from reference TRBV14 and TRBJ2-7): EAGVTQFPSHSVIEKGQTVTLRCDPISGHDNLYWYRRVMGKEIKFLLHFVKESKQDESGMPNNRFLAERTGGTYSTLKVQPAELEDSGVYFCASSQDLYSWYFGPGTRLTVT.